A single sample gave rise to the 7 T cell receptor beta chains below, sequenced in a study of human T cells and chemical hapten exposure. Unfractionated whole blood yielded total RNA. TCRdb analysed the 5' RACE reads with MiXCR anew, one entry per CDR3 protein. This table has some 150,000 distinct CDR3 sequences, over 3.5% appearing once. The receptors were sampled from a female donor in good health.

This sequence joins TRBV6-6 and TRBJ1-4; a weak D match, TRBD1 (5 bases). V was pared by 0 bases and J by 8 bases, with 10 bases between. The CDR3 length is 14 residues. Germline V lookup: CDR1 MNHNY, CDR2 SVGAGI (reference sequence). The CDR3 here is CASSYSGRGEKLFF. CDR3 sequence (DNA): TGTGCCAGCAGTTACTCGGGGCGTGGGGAAAAACTGTTTTTT.

This clonotype was seen at least ten times. The V and J genes are TRBV13 and TRBJ2-3; D could derive from TRBD1 or TRBD2 (5 bases each). Deletions cut 5 bases from V and 4 bases from J, with 19 bases between. The CDR3 sequence is 16 residues long. Germline lookup yields CDR1 PRHDT and CDR2 FYEKMQ (reference sequence). The CDR3 coding sequence is TGTGCCAGCAGCCCGACTGGGGGAACGGGTGCAGATACGCAGTATTTT. Its translation is CASSPTGGTGADTQYF.

This clonotype has only a few counts. This could be a read error, since a much larger clone is one nucleotide away. This rearrangement joins TRBV7-9 to TRBJ2-3; 7 positions match TRBD2. Germline CDR1 SEHNR, CDR2 FQNEAQ (reference sequence). Trimming removed 3 bases from V and 1 base from J; junction bases left unmatched: 7. The CDR3 loop spans 16 amino acids. CDR3 sequence: CASSFWRGRGTDTQYF. The CDR3 DNA sequence: TGTGCCAGCAGCTTCTGGCGGGGGAGGGGCACAGATACGCAGTATTTT. Looking up the rest from reference TRBV7-9 and TRBJ2-3 gives the full variable domain: DTGVSQNPRHKITKRGQNVTFRCDPISEHNRLYWYRQTLGQGPEFLTYFQNEAQLEKSRLLSDRFSAERPKGSFSTLEIQRTEQGDSAMYLCASSFWRGRGTDTQYFGPGTRLTVL.

With regard to this clonotype: The junction departs from germline at one end; a sequencing error may be responsible. J is TRBJ1-2 and V is TRBV7-6, with D perhaps matching TRBD1 (5 bases). This CDR3 spans 13 amino acids. CDR1 is SGHVS, CDR2 FNYEAQ, per germline. The CDR3 protein is CASSRDGKRGYNF. CDR3 DNA: TGTGCCAGCAGCCGGGACGGAAAGAGGGGCTACAACTTC.

Ten or more counts support this clonotype. The chain joins TRBV10-3 to TRBJ1-4; no firm D call. The V end lost 2 bases, the J end lost 5 bases, and 18 bases lay between the germline ends. CDR3 size: 17 residues. The germline V gene has CDR1 ENHRY and CDR2 SYGVKD. The CDR3 DNA reads as TGTGCCATCAGTGAGAGTGGGGTGCAGAACTCAAATGAAAAACTGTTTTTT. This sequence encodes CAISESGVQNSNEKLFF.

This clonotype was detected many times. V usage is TRBV6-6 and J usage is TRBJ1-5; no firm D call. The germline CDR1 and CDR2 sequences are MNHNY and SVGAGI (reference sequence). The germline V and J ends were trimmed by 0 bases and 0 bases, with 6 bases remaining between them. The length of the CDR3 is 15 residues. The CDR3 bases are TGTGCCAGCAGTTACTCTAGTCTTAGCAATCAGCCCCAGCATTTT. This sequence encodes CASSYSSLSNQPQHF.

This clonotype has at least ten counts. The chain has TRBV7-2 and TRBJ2-3; D unclear. The V gene lost 0 bases and the J gene lost 2 bases, with 6 bases spanning the gap. The CDR3 has 14 amino acids. In germline, CDR1 is SGHTA, CDR2 FQGNSA. Here the CDR3 DNA reads TGTGCCAGCAGCTTAGCGCTAGTCACAGATACGCAGTATTTT. Its protein product is CASSLALVTDTQYF. The whole variable domain, remainder taken from reference TRBV7-2 and TRBJ2-3, is GAGVSQSPSNKVTEKGKDVELRCDPISGHTALYWYRQSLGQGLEFLIYFQGNSAPDKSGLPSDRFSAERTGGSVSTLTIQRTQQEDSAVYLCASSLALVTDTQYFGPGTRLTVL.